A selection of T cell receptor beta chains follows, all from one sample in a study of OX40 agonist ivuxolimab in advanced cancers. This table comes from immunoSEQ multiplex PCR, and its TCRdb copy is limited to in-frame clones, with some not included. The data show roughly 42,000 clones, about 86% seen once. The sequencing used CD4+ or CD8+ T cells sorted from blood, collected in a trial of the OX40 agonist ivuxolimab. Receptors were obtained from an adult with an advanced solid tumor such as melanoma, head and neck, liver or kidney cancer. Both conserved end residues are part of each CDR3. Each record gives: V gene, clone size, J gene, D gene, CDR3 protein, CDR3 DNA. D genes are given only for firm matches. Clone size is given for some rows only: seen once, a few or many times, or a class if the clone is expanded.

V gene: TRBV9; clone size: -; J gene: TRBJ2-7; D gene: -; CDR3 protein: CASSPGTNPAYEQYF; CDR3 DNA: TGTGCCAGCAGCCCCGGGACCAACCCTGCCTACGAGCAGTACTTC
V gene: TRBV5-1; clone size: -; J gene: TRBJ2-7; D gene: -; CDR3 protein: CASSLGSGSYEQYF; CDR3 DNA: TGCGCCAGCAGCTTGGGTTCGGGGTCCTACGAGCAGTACTTC
V gene: TRBV6-6; clone size: once; J gene: TRBJ1-1; D gene: TRBD1; CDR3 protein: CASSSAGGQGVFF; CDR3 DNA: TGTGCCAGCAGTTCTGCCGGTGGACAGGGCGTATTCTTT
V gene: TRBV9; clone size: -; J gene: TRBJ1-1; D gene: -; CDR3 protein: CASSPISILNTEAFF; CDR3 DNA: TGTGCCAGCAGCCCCATCTCCATCCTGAACACTGAAGCTTTCTTT
V gene: TRBV4-1; clone size: -; J gene: TRBJ2-2; D gene: TRBD2; CDR3 protein: CASSSPSGGASQNTGELFF; CDR3 DNA: TGCGCCAGCAGCTCCCCTAGCGGGGGGGCCTCGCAGAACACCGGGGAGCTGTTTTTT
V gene: TRBV6-6; clone size: -; J gene: TRBJ2-5; D gene: TRBD1; CDR3 protein: CASSSTGGMRETQYF; CDR3 DNA: TGTGCCAGCAGTTCGACAGGGGGCATGCGGGAGACCCAGTACTTC
V gene: TRBV13; clone size: -; J gene: TRBJ2-3; D gene: -; CDR3 protein: CASSLEDSEDTQYF; CDR3 DNA: TGTGCCAGCAGCTTAGAGGACTCCGAGGATACGCAGTATTTT
V gene: TRBV27; clone size: -; J gene: TRBJ1-1; D gene: -; CDR3 protein: CASSLLTDTEAFF; CDR3 DNA: TGTGCCAGCAGTTTATTGACAGACACTGAAGCTTTCTTT
V gene: TRBV7-9; clone size: -; J gene: TRBJ1-1; D gene: -; CDR3 protein: CASRAEAFF; CDR3 DNA: TGTGCCAGCAGGGCTGAAGCTTTCTTT
V gene: TRBV7-6; clone size: -; J gene: TRBJ2-3; D gene: TRBD1; CDR3 protein: CASSLDRDRGTDTQYF; CDR3 DNA: TGTGCCAGCAGCTTGGACCGGGACAGGGGCACAGATACGCAGTATTTT
V gene: TRBV30; clone size: -; J gene: TRBJ2-3; D gene: TRBD2; CDR3 protein: CAWSKRAGGSTDTQYF; CDR3 DNA: TGTGCCTGGAGTAAGAGGGCGGGGGGAAGCACAGATACGCAGTATTTT
V gene: TRBV4-2; clone size: once; J gene: TRBJ2-1; D gene: -; CDR3 protein: CASSQDPTSWDEQFF; CDR3 DNA: TGTGCCAGCAGCCAAGATCCGACTAGTTGGGATGAGCAGTTCTTC
V gene: TRBV13; clone size: -; J gene: TRBJ1-2; D gene: -; CDR3 protein: CASSSRGNYGYTF; CDR3 DNA: TGTGCCAGCAGCTCTCGGGGGAACTATGGCTACACCTTC
V gene: TRBV27; clone size: -; J gene: TRBJ1-1; D gene: -; CDR3 protein: CASSFQVSNTEAFF; CDR3 DNA: TGTGCCAGCAGTTTCCAGGTCTCGAACACTGAAGCTTTCTTT
V gene: TRBV7-9; clone size: once; J gene: TRBJ2-1; D gene: -; CDR3 protein: CASSKGGLTNEQFF; CDR3 DNA: TGTGCCAGCAGCAAAGGTGGCCTAACCAATGAGCAGTTCTTC
V gene: TRBV27; clone size: medium-sized; J gene: TRBJ2-1; D gene: -; CDR3 protein: CASSLNRVNEQFF; CDR3 DNA: TGTGCCAGCAGCCTCAACAGGGTCAATGAGCAGTTCTTC
V gene: TRBV7-6; clone size: -; J gene: TRBJ2-5; D gene: TRBD1; CDR3 protein: CASSSRQGFAETQYF; CDR3 DNA: TGTGCCAGCAGCTCCAGACAGGGTTTTGCAGAGACCCAGTACTTC
V gene: TRBV5-5; clone size: -; J gene: TRBJ1-1; D gene: -; CDR3 protein: CASSFGTEAFF; CDR3 DNA: TGTGCCAGCAGCTTCGGAACTGAAGCTTTCTTT
V gene: TRBV27; clone size: once; J gene: TRBJ2-5; D gene: -; CDR3 protein: CASSLWGGKETQYF; CDR3 DNA: TGTGCCAGCAGTTTATGGGGGGGCAAAGAGACCCAGTACTTC
V gene: TRBV19; clone size: -; J gene: TRBJ1-2; D gene: TRBD1; CDR3 protein: CASSIGTGIYGYTF; CDR3 DNA: TGTGCCAGTAGTATAGGGACAGGGATCTATGGCTACACCTTC
V gene: TRBV5-4; clone size: -; J gene: TRBJ2-7; D gene: TRBD1; CDR3 protein: CASSFSEGAYEQYF; CDR3 DNA: TGTGCCAGCAGCTTTTCCGAGGGGGCGTACGAGCAGTACTTC
V gene: TRBV29-1; clone size: -; J gene: TRBJ2-7; D gene: TRBD1; CDR3 protein: CSVTGGPYEQYF; CDR3 DNA: TGCAGCGTGACAGGGGGCCCCTACGAGCAGTACTTC
V gene: TRBV29-1; clone size: -; J gene: TRBJ2-1; D gene: TRBD2; CDR3 protein: CSALLPNGLAGEQFF; CDR3 DNA: TGCAGCGCCCTACTGCCGAACGGACTAGCGGGGGAGCAGTTCTTC
V gene: TRBV7-2; clone size: -; J gene: TRBJ2-7; D gene: TRBD1; CDR3 protein: CASSLQGGNYEQYF; CDR3 DNA: TGTGCCAGCAGTTTACAGGGGGGAAACTACGAGCAGTACTTC
V gene: TRBV7-2; clone size: once; J gene: TRBJ1-5; D gene: TRBD1; CDR3 protein: CASSPGTGGQPQHF; CDR3 DNA: TGTGCCAGCAGCCCCGGGACAGGAGGACAGCCCCAGCATTTT
V gene: TRBV4-1; clone size: -; J gene: TRBJ2-3; D gene: TRBD2; CDR3 protein: CASSHPGGGGTDTQYF; CDR3 DNA: TGCGCCAGCAGCCACCCTGGCGGGGGGGGCACAGATACGCAGTATTTT
V gene: TRBV25-1; clone size: -; J gene: TRBJ2-7; D gene: -; CDR3 protein: CASSTTPFYEQYF; CDR3 DNA: TGTGCCAGCAGCACCACACCCTTTTACGAGCAGTACTTC
V gene: TRBV27; clone size: -; J gene: TRBJ1-5; D gene: -; CDR3 protein: CASSRGFTNQPQHF; CDR3 DNA: TGTGCCAGCAGTAGGGGGTTTACCAATCAGCCCCAGCATTTT